This T cell receptor (beta chain) was retrieved from a study of blood T cell repertoires in COVID-19. Here immunoSEQ multiplex PCR was the method, and the copy in TCRdb shows in-frame clones only, minus some. The repertoire consists of a few hundred thousand clones, with about 86% occurring once and the leading ten covering about 15%. The sequenced material came from PBMCs or T cells enriched from blood (not recorded which). This TCR came from a woman aged 45 to 65 with acute COVID-19.

The CDR3 is CASSYRTGGYEQYF. The DNA of the CDR3 is TGTGCCAGCAGTTATAGGACAGGGGGCTACGAGCAGTACTTC. The chain employs TRBV27 and TRBJ2-7; 10 nucleotides align to TRBD1. CDR1 and CDR2 (germline): MNHEY, SMNVEV (reference sequence). The CDR3 has 14 residues. The trim removed 4 bases at V and 3 bases at J, leaving 3 bases unmatched.